The rows below give T cell receptor beta chains drawn from one sample of a study of CXCR3-negative and CXCR3-positive naive CD8 T cells. TCRdb re-called the 5' RACE reads; every CDR3 protein appears as one record, without DNA. The sample is made up of about 62,000 distinct CDR3 sequences, and the top ten hold 4.3% of it. Sequenced sample: naive CXCR3- CD8+ T cells from blood. These receptor sequences come from a human donor in good health. Some clones in this sample may be carry-over from other donors' samples. Both conserved end residues are part of each CDR3.

>TRBJ2-5|TRBV29-1
CSVGLAGDYQETQYF
>TRBJ2-5|TRBV7-9
CASSQEEDRETQYF
>TRBJ2-7|TRBV7-6
CASSFSAGGAREQYF
>TRBJ1-5|TRBV9
CASSGPGFDQPQHF
>TRBJ2-1|TRBV7-9
CASSFSSDEQFF
>TRBJ2-5|TRBV6-2/TRBV6-3
CASSSTSNLETQYF
>TRBJ2-4|TRBV12-1
CASSPARDLAKNIQYF
>TRBJ1-2|TRBV29-1
CSADRDNYGYTF
>TRBJ2-2|TRBV28
CASSFQGTNTGELFF
>TRBJ2-1|TRBV3-1
CASIGTENLNEQFF
>TRBJ2-7|TRBV3-1
CASSQVRDYEQYF
>TRBJ2-3|TRBV20-1
CSARDKAGGPDTQYF
>TRBJ2-2|TRBV7-9
CASSSIIPPGTGELFF
>TRBJ1-2|TRBV4-3
CASSQDPGATDGYTF
>TRBJ2-5|TRBV7-2
CASSLVGAGEETQYF
>TRBJ2-2|TRBV7-3
CASSLSQGPGELFF
>TRBJ2-5|TRBV28
CASRRLAEETQYF
>TRBJ1-1|TRBV5-1
CASSWTGGVTEAFF
>TRBJ1-2|TRBV4-3
CASSQDWGAGGYTF
>TRBJ2-1|TRBV20-1
CSARGTGGSINEQFF
>TRBJ2-3|TRBV28
CASSHRGLYVTDTQYF
>TRBJ1-2|TRBV14
CASSPMAGRSSNYGYTF
>TRBJ2-7|TRBV7-8
CASSLDETGALLDEQYF
>TRBJ2-1|TRBV7-8
CASSLELYRVYDEQFF
>TRBJ2-1|TRBV7-3
CASSLSLASTYNEQFF
>TRBJ2-2|TRBV29-1
CSVEGQNTGELFF
>TRBJ2-3|TRBV12-3/TRBV12-4
CASSSVGTDTQYF
>TRBJ2-1|TRBV6-4
CASSGFMGNEQFF
>TRBJ1-4|TRBV5-5
CASTPGGLDEKLFF
>TRBJ1-1|TRBV11-2
CASSFGGADTEAFF
>TRBJ1-5|TRBV7-9
CASSSDKGQAYPNQPQHF
>TRBJ2-2|TRBV7-6
CASSSGARNTGELFF
>TRBJ1-2|TRBV12-5
CASGFNQLGRGGQGNYGYTF
>TRBJ2-1|TRBV29-1
CSGRERNYNEQFF
>TRBJ2-5|TRBV7-8
CASSSLAGVGETQYF
>TRBJ1-1|TRBV6-6
CASSSTYWGTEAFF
>TRBJ2-7|TRBV25-1
CASSWGSSYEQYF
>TRBJ2-1|TRBV7-9
CASSLISTGSYNEQFF
>TRBJ1-2|TRBV5-1
CASSLEDRGRNYGYTF